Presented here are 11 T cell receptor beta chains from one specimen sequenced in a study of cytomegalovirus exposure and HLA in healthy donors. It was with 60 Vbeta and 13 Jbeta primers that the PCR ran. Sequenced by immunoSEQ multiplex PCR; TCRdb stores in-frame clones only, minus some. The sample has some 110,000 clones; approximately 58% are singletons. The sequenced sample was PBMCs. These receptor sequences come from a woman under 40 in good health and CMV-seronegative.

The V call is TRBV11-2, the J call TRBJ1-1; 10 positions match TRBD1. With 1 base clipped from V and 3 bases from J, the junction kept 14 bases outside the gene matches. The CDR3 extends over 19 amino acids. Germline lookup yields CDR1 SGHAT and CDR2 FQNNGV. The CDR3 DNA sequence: TGTGCCAGCAGCTTAGTTGATTCCGGGACAGGGGCAGCCTACACTGAAGCTTTCTTT. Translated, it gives CASSLVDSGTGAAYTEAFF.

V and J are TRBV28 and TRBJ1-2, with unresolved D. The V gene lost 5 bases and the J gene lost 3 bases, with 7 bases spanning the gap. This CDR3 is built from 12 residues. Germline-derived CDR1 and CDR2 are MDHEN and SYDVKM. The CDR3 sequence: CASSRVDYGYTF. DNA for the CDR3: TGTGCCAGCAGTCGGGTTGACTATGGCTACACCTTC.

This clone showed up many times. CDR3 DNA sequence: TGCGCCAGCCGGCCTGGACTAGCGGGAGGATCCAACGTCCTGACTTTC. It translates to CASRPGLAGGSNVLTF. V and J are TRBV4-1 and TRBJ2-6, with TRBD2 matching 14 bases. The germline gives CDR1 MGHRA, CDR2 YSYEKL. The length of the CDR3 is 16 residues. V shed 8 bases, J shed 8 bases, and the junction held 8 bases outside the gene matches.

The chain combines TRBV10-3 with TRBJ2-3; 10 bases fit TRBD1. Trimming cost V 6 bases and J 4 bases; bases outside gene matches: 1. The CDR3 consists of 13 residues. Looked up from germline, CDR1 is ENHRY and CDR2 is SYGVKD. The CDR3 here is CAIRTGGADTQYF. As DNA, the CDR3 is TGTGCCATCAGGACAGGGGGCGCAGATACGCAGTATTTT.

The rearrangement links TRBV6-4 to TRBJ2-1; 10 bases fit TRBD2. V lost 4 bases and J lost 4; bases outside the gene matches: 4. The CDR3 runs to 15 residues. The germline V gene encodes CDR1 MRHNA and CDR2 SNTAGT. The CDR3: CASSVTSGDYNEQFF. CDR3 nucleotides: TGTGCCAGCAGTGTAACTAGCGGGGATTACAATGAGCAGTTCTTC.

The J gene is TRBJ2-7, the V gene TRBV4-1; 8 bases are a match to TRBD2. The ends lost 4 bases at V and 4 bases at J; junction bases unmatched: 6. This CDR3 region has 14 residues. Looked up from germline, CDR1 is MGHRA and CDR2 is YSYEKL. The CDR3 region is CASSLASGLYEQYF. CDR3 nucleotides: TGCGCCAGCAGCCTGGCTAGCGGGCTTTACGAGCAGTACTTC.

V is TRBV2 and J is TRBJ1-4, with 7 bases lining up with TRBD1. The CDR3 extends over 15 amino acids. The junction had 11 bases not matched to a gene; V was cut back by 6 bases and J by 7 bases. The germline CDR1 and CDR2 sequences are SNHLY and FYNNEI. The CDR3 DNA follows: TGTGCCAGCAGACTACAGGGGACTAGGTTTGAAAAACTGTTTTTT. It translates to CASRLQGTRFEKLFF.

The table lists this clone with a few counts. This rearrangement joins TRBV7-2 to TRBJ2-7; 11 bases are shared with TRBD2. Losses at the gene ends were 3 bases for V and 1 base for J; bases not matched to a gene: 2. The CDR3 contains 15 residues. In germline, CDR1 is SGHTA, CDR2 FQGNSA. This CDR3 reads CASSLLAGGSYEQYF. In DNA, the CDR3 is TGTGCCAGCAGCTTGCTAGCGGGGGGTTCCTACGAGCAGTACTTC.

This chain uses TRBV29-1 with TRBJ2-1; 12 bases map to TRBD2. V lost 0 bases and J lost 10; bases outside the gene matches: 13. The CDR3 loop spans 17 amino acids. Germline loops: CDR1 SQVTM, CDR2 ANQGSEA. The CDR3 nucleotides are TGCAGCGTTGAAGATAGGGGACTAGCGGGTCCTTACATGGAGCAGTTCTTC. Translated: CSVEDRGLAGPYMEQFF.

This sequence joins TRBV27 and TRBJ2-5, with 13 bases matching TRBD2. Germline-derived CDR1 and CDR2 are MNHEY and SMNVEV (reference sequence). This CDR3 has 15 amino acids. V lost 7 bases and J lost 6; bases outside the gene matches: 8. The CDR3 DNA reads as TGTGCCAGCACCCGACTAGCGGGAGGTTTGAAGACCCAGTACTTC. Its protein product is CASTRLAGGLKTQYF.

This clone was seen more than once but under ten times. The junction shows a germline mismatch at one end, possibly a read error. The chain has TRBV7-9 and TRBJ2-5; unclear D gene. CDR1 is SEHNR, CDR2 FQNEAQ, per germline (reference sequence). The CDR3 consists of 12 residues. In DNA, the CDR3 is TGTACCAGCAGCCCCAGAGATCGGGCCCAGTACTTC. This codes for CTSSPRDRAQYF.